This TCR beta chain comes out of a study of blood T cell repertoires in COVID-19. The CDR3 is 13 residues long. The ends were cut back, 1 base at V and 6 bases at J, with 7 bases in the middle. Methods used by the authors: Amplifying reference gene primers gave estimates of nucleated cell counts. The repertoire was sequenced with immunoSEQ multiplex PCR; TCRdb's copy has only in-frame clones and lacks some. From that table come the V and J calls and clone size; the DNA was used to work out D and trimming. The sample lists roughly 700,000 clones; 80% to 90% were seen once. The V and J genes are TRBV12-3 or TRBV12-4 and TRBJ2-1; D not certain. Material: peripheral blood. This receptor was taken from a woman aged 18-29 years with acute or convalescent COVID-19. The CDR3 spells CASSLGPFNEQFF. CDR3 nucleotides: TGTGCCAGCAGTTTAGGTCCGTTCAATGAGCAGTTCTTC.